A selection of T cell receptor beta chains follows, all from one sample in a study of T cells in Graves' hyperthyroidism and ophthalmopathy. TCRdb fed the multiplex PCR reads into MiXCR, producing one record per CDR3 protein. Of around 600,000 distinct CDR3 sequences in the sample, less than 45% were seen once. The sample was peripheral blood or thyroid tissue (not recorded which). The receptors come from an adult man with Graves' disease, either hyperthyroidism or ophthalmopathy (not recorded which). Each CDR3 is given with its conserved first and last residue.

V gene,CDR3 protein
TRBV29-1,CSVGTGDYGYTF
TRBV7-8,CASSFDGAGGSPLHF
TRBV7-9,CASSPYLTGDNQPQHF
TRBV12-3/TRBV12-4,CASALLGMAFF
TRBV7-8,CASSLWGAGEQYF
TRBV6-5,CASSIRTGGEAFF
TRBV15,CATSHNIRLKNSPLHF
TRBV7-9,CASRRDPSSYEQYF
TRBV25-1,CASSEVWGPRNTIYF
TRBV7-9,CASSHRDRDGYTF
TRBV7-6,CVSSLHTGNTEAFF
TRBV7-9,CASSFRDRATQPQHF
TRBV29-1,CSAGQATEAFF
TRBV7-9,CASSLATGWSEKLFF
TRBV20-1,CSARDQGHTSNQPQHF
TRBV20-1,CSVGDRGNTIYF
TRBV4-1,CASSREGDTEAFF
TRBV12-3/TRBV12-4,CASSLGEGYTF
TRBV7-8,CASSLKGALGYTF
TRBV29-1,CSGTGPRGYGYTF
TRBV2,CASREPEQAFF
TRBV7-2,CASSLQKVGTQHF
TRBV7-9,CASSWEAFF
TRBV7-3,CASSPETGAAVSGNTIYF
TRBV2,CASSEGRGHTEAFF
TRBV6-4,CASSDPGVGGYTF
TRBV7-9,CASSLGLVRGQETQYF